The next 27 T cell receptor beta chains were all read from a single sample in a study of T-cell reconstitution after alpha-beta-depleted transplantation in children. For TCRbeta, the library was prepared with unique molecular identifiers. In TCRdb, the PCR reads were re-called with MiXCR into one record per CDR3 protein. Of about 420,000 distinct CDR3 sequences listed, about a sixth were seen once; the top ten hold just under 30%. This specimen was PBMCs, mostly from graft donor cells, taken 360 days after TCRalphabeta/CD19-depleted stem cell transplant. The receptor set was obtained from a boy younger than two who had a stem cell transplant for Wiskott-Aldrich syndrome, so the T cells may come from the graft donor.

The rearrangement uses TRBV6-5 and TRBJ2-5; 7 nucleotides align to TRBD2. V was clipped by 1 base and J by 5 bases; unmatched bases: 4. Germline CDR1 MNHEY, CDR2 SVGAGI. The length of the CDR3 is 14 residues. CDR3 nucleotides: TGTGCCAGCAGTTACTGGGCGGGGGTGGAGACCCAGTACTTC. Translating gives CASSYWAGVETQYF.

This clonotype was seen only a few times. The chain links TRBV7-8 to TRBJ2-2; possible D gene TRBD1, 5 bases. From germline, CDR1 is SGHVS and CDR2 FQNEAQ. Trimming cost V 10 bases and J 1 base, with 16 bases left between them. This CDR3 is 15 amino acids long. CDR3 sequence: CATFLRTRNTGELFF. The CDR3 nucleotides are TGTGCCACCTTCTTACGGACAAGGAACACCGGGGAGCTGTTTTTT.

The chain carries TRBV20-1 and TRBJ2-7, with 9 bases identical to TRBD1. V shed 4 bases, J shed 3 bases, and the junction held 4 bases outside the gene matches. The germline gives CDR1 DFQATT, CDR2 SNEGSKA (reference sequence). This CDR3 has 13 residues. CDR3: CSATDRGSYEQYF. The CDR3 DNA sequence: TGCAGTGCTACCGACAGGGGGAGCTACGAGCAGTACTTC.

The chain links TRBV3-1 to TRBJ2-3; TRBD2 might be the D (5 bases). V was pared by 2 bases and J by 3 bases, with 9 bases between. The CDR3 has 14 residues. Per germline, CDR1 LGHDT and CDR2 YNNKEL (reference sequence). CDR3 DNA sequence: TGTGCCAGCAGCCAATTACTAGAGACAGATACGCAGTATTTT. This sequence encodes CASSQLLETDTQYF.

This clonotype was seen more than once but under ten times. The chain combines TRBV5-1 with TRBJ1-1; D not resolved. This CDR3 region has 13 residues. V gave up 2 bases and J gave up 1 base, with 6 bases separating them. Germline V gives CDR1 SGHRS, CDR2 YFSETQ. In nucleotides, the CDR3 is TGCGCCAGCAGCTTTTCAACGAACACTGAAGCTTTCTTT. This gives the protein CASSFSTNTEAFF.

In this sample, this clonotype turned up a few times. The rearrangement links TRBV29-1 to TRBJ2-5; TRBD1 or TRBD2 may be the D gene (6 bases each). The V end lost 1 base, the J end lost 5 bases, and 20 bases lay between the germline ends. The length of the CDR3 is 16 residues. Germline values: CDR1 SQVTM, CDR2 ANQGSEA. CDR3 sequence: CSVEVGAGYRGETQYF. CDR3 sequence (DNA): TGCAGCGTTGAAGTAGGGGCGGGGTATAGGGGGGAGACCCAGTACTTC. Complete variable domain (other parts from reference TRBV29-1 and TRBJ2-5): SAVISQKPSRDICQRGTSLTIQCQVDSQVTMMFWYRQQPGQSLTLIATANQGSEATYESGFVIDKFPISRPNLTFSTLTVSNMSPEDSSIYLCSVEVGAGYRGETQYFGPGTRLLVL.

The V and J genes are TRBV7-2 and TRBJ2-1; D is unclear. Germline loops: CDR1 SGHTA, CDR2 FQGNSA. V shed 1 base and J shed 5 bases, with 6 bases lying between them. This CDR3 has 13 residues. The CDR3 nucleotides read TGTGCCAGCAGCTTAGGTCCTAACAATGAGCAGTTCTTC. It translates to CASSLGPNNEQFF.

This clonotype was counted a few times. The CDR3 DNA sequence: TGTGCCAGCAGCTTAAACGGACTAGGCGACTACGAGCAGTACTTC. Protein product: CASSLNGLGDYEQYF. The chain has TRBV7-2 and TRBJ2-7, with TRBD2 identical over 7 bases. J lost 3 bases, V lost 2 bases, and 7 bases had no gene match. CDR3 length equals 15 residues. The germline gives CDR1 SGHTA, CDR2 FQGNSA.

This clonotype appeared a few times. V is TRBV5-1 and J is TRBJ2-7, with unresolved D. V shed 0 bases and J shed 6 bases, with 13 bases lying between them. CDR3 length: 14 amino acids. Germline V gene sequence: CDR1 SGHRS, CDR2 YFSETQ. This CDR3 is CASSLDSFSSEQYF. The CDR3 DNA reads TGCGCCAGCAGCTTGGACAGTTTCAGCAGCGAGCAGTACTTC.

The chain links TRBV7-2 to TRBJ1-5, with a possible D match to TRBD1 (6 bases). The CDR3 is 14 amino acids. V shed 5 bases and J shed 7 bases, with 15 bases lying between them. Per the germline V gene, CDR1 is SGHTA and CDR2 is FQGNSA. CDR3: CASSQLGGGQPQHF. The CDR3 bases are TGTGCCAGCAGCCAACTCGGGGGCGGCCAGCCCCAGCATTTT.

This clonotype was seen many times. The chain couples TRBV7-2 to TRBJ2-7; 8 bases agree with TRBD1. The CDR3 extends over 15 amino acids. V shed 1 base, J shed 0 bases, and the junction held 2 bases outside the gene matches. CDR1 and CDR2 (germline): SGHTA, FQGNSA. In DNA form, the CDR3 reads TGTGCCAGCAGCTTAGGCGGGACAGGCTCCTACGAGCAGTACTTC. This encodes CASSLGGTGSYEQYF. Variable domain in full (rest from reference TRBV7-2 and TRBJ2-7): GAGVSQSPSNKVTEKGKDVELRCDPISGHTALYWYRQSLGQGLEFLIYFQGNSAPDKSGLPSDRFSAERTGGSVSTLTIQRTQQEDSAVYLCASSLGGTGSYEQYFGPGTRLTVT.

The gene calls are TRBV12-3 or TRBV12-4 and TRBJ1-5; no reliable D call. V lost 11 bases and J lost 3, with 14 bases in between. The CDR3 has 13 amino acids. CDR3 nucleotide sequence: TGTGCCTTCAGGTGGGCAGCCAATCAGCCCCAGCATTTT. It encodes CAFRWAANQPQHF.

The rearrangement links TRBV15 to TRBJ2-2; 9 nucleotides line up with TRBD2. The CDR3 sequence is 17 residues long. V lost 0 bases to trimming and J lost 8 bases; unmatched junction nucleotides: 10. Per germline, CDR1 LNHNV and CDR2 YYDKDF (reference sequence). As DNA, the CDR3 is TGTGCCACCAGCAGAGATCTGCGGCGGGGGGGCCGAGGGGAGCTGTTTTTT. Its protein product is CATSRDLRRGGRGELFF.

This rearrangement joins TRBV10-3 to TRBJ2-7, with D possibly matching TRBD2 (6 bases). The CDR3 is made up of 15 amino acids. The germline V gene encodes CDR1 ENHRY and CDR2 SYGVKD. The V end lost 5 bases, the J end lost 1 base, and 15 bases lay between the germline ends. The CDR3 spells CAISRDGSLSYEQYF. The CDR3 bases are TGTGCCATCAGTAGAGACGGGAGCCTTTCCTACGAGCAGTACTTC.

The DNA for the CDR3 is TGTGCCAGCAGCTTAGACTTTAGTAAGTTTACAGATACGCAGTATTTT. Translating gives CASSLDFSKFTDTQYF. This rearrangement joins TRBV7-9 to TRBJ2-3; no firm D call. Per germline, CDR1 SEHNR and CDR2 FQNEAQ (reference sequence). CDR3 length equals 16 residues. Trimming took 1 base from V and 3 from J, leaving 14 bases between them.

V gene TRBV12-3 or TRBV12-4 combines with J gene TRBJ1-2; D remains unclear. The CDR3 is made up of 13 amino acids. Trimming left V 7 bases short and J 4 bases short, with 13 bases between. The DNA for the CDR3 is TGTGCCAGCACCCGAAGGGAGACCTATGGCTACACCTTC. Amino acids: CASTRRETYGYTF.

This clonotype was detected a few times. This chain uses TRBV7-2 with TRBJ2-5; D gene ambiguous. Trimming took 5 bases from V and 7 from J, leaving 17 bases between them. The CDR3 has 14 residues. Germline CDR1 is SGHTA and CDR2 is FQGNSA. This chain's CDR3 is CASSPIRLMVTQYF. CDR3 nucleotide sequence: TGTGCCAGCAGCCCAATCAGGCTCATGGTGACCCAGTACTTC.

The chain links TRBV5-1 to TRBJ1-3; the D is unclear. Per the germline V gene, CDR1 is SGHRS and CDR2 is YFSETQ. V was cut by 0 bases and J by 0 bases, with 7 bases left in between. The CDR3 is 15 amino acids. The CDR3, as DNA: TGCGCCAGCAGCTTGGAGGCCAGCTCTGGAAACACCATATATTTT. Its translation is CASSLEASSGNTIYF. Based on the CDR3 plus reference TRBV5-1 and TRBJ1-3, the full variable domain is KAGVTQTPRYLIKTRGQQVTLSCSPISGHRSVSWYQQTPGQGLQFLFEYFSETQRNKGNFPGRFSGRQFSNSRSEMNVSTLELGDSALYLCASSLEASSGNTIYFGEGSWLTVV.

The chain uses TRBV11-1 and TRBJ2-1; D is possibly TRBD2 (5 bases). The germline CDR1 and CDR2 sequences are SGHAT and FQDESV (reference sequence). V lost 5 bases and J lost 6, with 20 bases in between. The CDR3 has 16 amino acids. This chain's CDR3 is CASSPALASLRNEQFF. The CDR3 nucleotides read TGTGCCAGCAGCCCCGCTCTGGCTAGCCTCCGCAATGAGCAGTTCTTC.

This clonotype turned up a few times. The rearrangement joins TRBV3-1 to TRBJ2-4; no clear D gene. Germline V CDR1 and CDR2: LGHDT, YNNKEL (reference sequence). Trimming removed 3 bases from V and 0 bases from J, with 9 bases in between. This CDR3 has 15 amino acids. DNA of the CDR3: TGTGCCAGCAGCCACAGTCTACTAGCCAAAAACATTCAGTACTTC. It translates to CASSHSLLAKNIQYF. Drawing the rest from reference TRBV3-1 and TRBJ2-4, the complete variable domain is DTAVSQTPKYLVTQMGNDKSIKCEQNLGHDTMYWYKQDSKKFLKIMFSYNNKELIINETVPNRFSPKSPDKAHLNLHINSLELGDSAVYFCASSHSLLAKNIQYFGAGTRLSVL.

This clonotype was observed a few times. The chain couples TRBV11-2 to TRBJ2-2; D might be TRBD2 (7 bases). Looked up from germline, CDR1 is SGHAT and CDR2 is FQNNGV. V was cut by 5 bases and J by 1 base, with 20 bases left in between. The CDR3 consists of 18 residues. The CDR3 loop is CASSLHRGAPWNTGELFF. The CDR3 DNA is TGTGCCAGCAGCCTTCACCGGGGGGCCCCTTGGAACACCGGGGAGCTGTTTTTT.

This clonotype appeared many times. This chain connects TRBV29-1 to TRBJ1-2, with D unresolved. Trimming removed 2 bases at V and 2 bases at J, with 9 bases between. The CDR3 is made up of 13 amino acids. CDR1 SQVTM and CDR2 ANQGSEA come from the germline V gene. CDR3 sequence: CSVESPLNYGYTF. In DNA form, the CDR3 reads TGCAGCGTTGAATCCCCGCTCAACTATGGCTACACCTTC.

This clonotype was seen more than once but under ten times. This rearrangement joins TRBV4-3 to TRBJ1-2; D is undetermined. The ends were cut back, 3 bases at V and 4 bases at J, with 9 bases in the middle. The germline V gene has CDR1 LGHNA and CDR2 YSLEER. The CDR3 totals 13 residues. This chain's CDR3 is CASSQTGVYGYTF. The DNA for the CDR3 is TGCGCCAGCAGCCAGACCGGGGTCTATGGCTACACCTTC.

This clonotype has just a few counts. The rearrangement uses TRBV25-1 and TRBJ2-1; 11 bases line up with TRBD1. V shed 8 bases, J shed 3 bases, and the junction held 6 bases outside the gene matches. Germline loops: CDR1 MGHDK, CDR2 SYGVNS. This CDR3 has 15 amino acids. The CDR3 is CASVRTGGLYNEQFF. Here the CDR3 DNA reads TGTGCCAGCGTTCGGACAGGGGGCCTCTACAATGAGCAGTTCTTC.

This clonotype was seen at least ten times. The V call is TRBV5-1, the J call TRBJ2-5, with a tentative D call TRBD1 (5 bases). Germline loops: CDR1 SGHRS, CDR2 YFSETQ. The V end lost 4 bases, the J end lost 1 base, and 20 bases lay between the germline ends. The length of the CDR3 is 17 residues. Written as DNA, the CDR3 is TGCGCCAGCAGCCCGTTACACTTGGACATCGCCCAAGAGACCCAGTACTTC. Encoded protein: CASSPLHLDIAQETQYF.

The J gene is TRBJ2-2, the V gene TRBV5-5; D is ambiguous. This CDR3 contains 15 residues. Between the trimmed V and J ends, which lost 0 bases and 4 bases, there was a span of 10 bases. Germline loops: CDR1 SGHKS, CDR2 YYEKEE (reference sequence). CDR3 residues: CASSLAGLITGELFF. CDR3 sequence (DNA): TGTGCCAGCAGCTTGGCCGGTTTGATCACCGGGGAGCTGTTTTTT.

The chain combines TRBV7-8 with TRBJ1-1; TRBD1 might be the D (6 bases). The germline V gene has CDR1 SGHVS and CDR2 FQNEAQ. The CDR3 contains 13 residues. V was shortened by 2 bases and J by 4 bases, with 8 bases between the two germline ends. This CDR3 reads CASSLRGTTEAFF. The CDR3 DNA follows: TGTGCCAGCAGCTTAAGGGGGACCACTGAAGCTTTCTTT.